Below are 8 T cell receptor beta chains sequenced from a single sample in a study of blood T cells in healthy people across ages. A J-beta primer mix and a sample-barcoded 5' primer were used in a second PCR of roughly 6 to 11 cycles. MiXCR, run by TCRdb on the 5' RACE reads, gives a single entry per CDR3 protein. The data show about 800,000 distinct CDR3 sequences, 20% to 30% seen once. These data were also filed under a second study, of T cells of mothers and their children.

The sequenced sample was blood. Every receptor here comes from a boy under 18 in good health.

This chain connects TRBV5-1 to TRBJ2-5; no definite D call. The J call is uncertain, as TRBJ2-7 better fits the DNA end. The germline V gene has CDR1 SGHRS and CDR2 YFSETQ. The length of the CDR3 is 14 residues. The CDR3 coding sequence is TGCGCCAGCAGCCAGGATGGACCTTCCTACGAGCAGTACTTC. Its translation is CASSQDGPSYEQYF.

This clonotype was detected many times. The chain is built from TRBV4-3 and TRBJ1-2; D is ambiguous. The V gene lost 1 base and the J gene lost 3 bases, with 9 bases spanning the gap. The CDR3 totals 14 residues. CDR1 is LGHNA, CDR2 YSLEER, per germline. This CDR3 is CASSQARADYGYTF. The CDR3 coding sequence is TGCGCCAGCAGCCAAGCCCGCGCCGACTATGGCTACACCTTC.

Only a few counts were recorded for this clonotype. The rearrangement uses TRBV28 and TRBJ2-7, with 9 nucleotides matching TRBD1. In germline, CDR1 is MDHEN, CDR2 SYDVKM. Trimming removed 6 bases from V and 7 bases from J; junction bases left unmatched: 10. This CDR3 contains 14 residues. In nucleotides, the CDR3 is TGTGCCAGCAGGGCCGGGACAGGGATAAGAGAGCAGTACTTC. Its protein is CASRAGTGIREQYF. The full variable domain, rest sourced from reference TRBV28 and TRBJ2-7, is DVKVTQSSRYLVKRTGEKVFLECVQDMDHENMFWYRQDPGLGLRLIYFSYDVKMKEKGDIPEGYSVSREKKERFSLILESASTNQTSMYLCASRAGTGIREQYFGPGTRLTVT.

The V call is TRBV20-1, the J call TRBJ2-1; D is perhaps TRBD1 or TRBD2 (6 bases each). With 5 bases removed from V and 6 bases from J, the gap between germline ends came to 14 bases. The CDR3 length is 13 residues. Germline assignment: CDR1 DFQATT and CDR2 SNEGSKA (reference sequence). CDR3 bases: TGCAGTGCTGGGCGGGACATCCTCAATGAGCAGTTCTTC. The encoded protein is CSAGRDILNEQFF.

CDR3 sequence: CASSVGGKAEAFF. CDR3 nucleotide sequence: TGTGCCAGCAGCGTGGGGGGGAAGGCTGAAGCTTTCTTT. This chain connects TRBV9 to TRBJ1-1; perhaps TRBD1 as D (5 bases). V lost 2 bases and J 6 bases, leaving 11 bases between the germline ends. This CDR3 has 13 residues. The germline V gene has CDR1 SGDLS and CDR2 YYNGEE.

This chain joins TRBV3-1 and TRBJ2-1; possible D gene TRBD2, 6 bases. Germline loops: CDR1 LGHDT, CDR2 YNNKEL (reference sequence). V lost 2 bases to trimming and J lost 6 bases, with 8 bases between them. The CDR3 length is 13 residues. The CDR3, as DNA: TGTGCCAGCAGCCAACGGGACTTCAATGAGCAGTTCTTC. It translates to CASSQRDFNEQFF.

This clonotype was recorded once. V gene TRBV7-2 combines with J gene TRBJ1-1; D uncertain. The length of the CDR3 is 14 residues. Trimming removed 4 bases from V and 0 bases from J, with 9 bases in between. Germline CDR1 reads SGHTA; CDR2 reads FQGNSA. The chain's CDR3 is CASSSSRMNTEAFF. Written as DNA, the CDR3 is TGTGCCAGCAGCTCCTCACGGATGAACACTGAAGCTTTCTTT.

This sequence joins TRBV5-1 and TRBJ2-2; 7 nucleotides line up with TRBD2. This CDR3 has 15 residues. Germline CDR1 SGHRS, CDR2 YFSETQ. The trim removed 3 bases at V and 5 bases at J, leaving 7 bases unmatched. This CDR3 is CASSSREGRTGELFF. CDR3 DNA: TGCGCCAGCAGCTCCAGGGAGGGGAGGACCGGGGAGCTGTTTTTT.